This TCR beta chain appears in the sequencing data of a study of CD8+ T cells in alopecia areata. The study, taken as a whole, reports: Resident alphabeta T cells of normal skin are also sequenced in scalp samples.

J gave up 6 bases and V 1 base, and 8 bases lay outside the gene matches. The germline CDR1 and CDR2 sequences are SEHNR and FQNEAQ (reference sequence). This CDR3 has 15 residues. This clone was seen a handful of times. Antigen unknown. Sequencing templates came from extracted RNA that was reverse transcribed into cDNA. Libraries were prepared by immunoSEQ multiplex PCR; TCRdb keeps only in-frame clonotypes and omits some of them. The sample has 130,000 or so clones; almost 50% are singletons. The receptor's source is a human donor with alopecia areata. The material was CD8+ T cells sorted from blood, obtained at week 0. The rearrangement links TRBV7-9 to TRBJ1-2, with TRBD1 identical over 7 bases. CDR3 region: CASSLDPGQLNGYTF. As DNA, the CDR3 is TGTGCCAGCAGCTTAGATCCGGGACAGTTGAATGGCTACACCTTC. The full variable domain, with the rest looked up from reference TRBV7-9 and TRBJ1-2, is DTGVSQNPRHKITKRGQNVTFRCDPISEHNRLYWYRQTLGQGPEFLTYFQNEAQLEKSRLLSDRFSAERPKGSFSTLEIQRTEQGDSAMYLCASSLDPGQLNGYTFGSGTRLTVV.